This TCR beta chain was recovered during a study of T cell repertoires in cytomegalovirus infection. Study information: CMV epitopes that were recently identified and HLA-C-restricted were used alongside well-studied HLA-B-restricted ones. TCR beta signatures that were public indicated CMV infection and matching HLA type.

V shed 3 bases, J shed 3 bases, and the junction held 4 bases outside the gene matches. CDR3 length: 15 residues. CDR1 and CDR2 from the germline V gene are SGHTA and FQGNSA. This clonotype was detected many times. Its antigen is not known. MiXCR was run by TCRdb on the reads, yielding one entry per CDR3 protein. The sample shows roughly 500,000 distinct CDR3 sequences, approximately 46% of them seen only once. Findings and limits, study-wide: HLA-C-restricted CMV clonotypes gave the most frequent clonotype in two of eight donors.

The chain combines TRBV7-2 with TRBJ1-5; 8 positions agree with TRBD1. The sample consisted of cultured PBMCs, taken from culture after CMV antigen stimulation. The clonotype originates from a human donor in good health (CMV status not recorded). Some clones in this sample may be carry-over from other donors' samples. This CDR3 reads CASSFTGGSNQPQHF. For the CDR3, the DNA is TGTGCCAGCAGCTTCACAGGGGGTTCCAATCAGCCCCAGCATTTT.